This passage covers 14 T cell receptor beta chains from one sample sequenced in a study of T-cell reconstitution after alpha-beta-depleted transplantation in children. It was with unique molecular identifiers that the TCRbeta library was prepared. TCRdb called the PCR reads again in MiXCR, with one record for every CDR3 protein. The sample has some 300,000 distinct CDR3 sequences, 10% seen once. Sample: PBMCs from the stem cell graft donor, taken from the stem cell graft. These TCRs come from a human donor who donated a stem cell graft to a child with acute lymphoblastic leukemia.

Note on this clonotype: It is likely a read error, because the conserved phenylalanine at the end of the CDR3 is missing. This CDR3 is CASSPLQDSYNEQFS. DNA for the CDR3: TGTGCCAGCAGTCCTCTACAGGACTCCTACAATGAGCAGTTCTCC. The chain recombines TRBV27 with TRBJ2-1; TRBD1 might be the D (5 bases). The CDR3 length is 15 residues. In germline, CDR1 is MNHEY, CDR2 SMNVEV (reference sequence). Deletions cut 5 bases from V and 0 bases from J, with 11 bases between.

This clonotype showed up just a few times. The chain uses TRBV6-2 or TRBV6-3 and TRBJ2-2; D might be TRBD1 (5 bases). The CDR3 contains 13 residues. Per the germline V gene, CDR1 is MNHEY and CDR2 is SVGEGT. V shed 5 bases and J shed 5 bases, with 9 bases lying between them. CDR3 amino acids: CASSRTRTGELFF. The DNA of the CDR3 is TGTGCCAGCAGTCGGACAAGGACCGGGGAGCTGTTTTTT.

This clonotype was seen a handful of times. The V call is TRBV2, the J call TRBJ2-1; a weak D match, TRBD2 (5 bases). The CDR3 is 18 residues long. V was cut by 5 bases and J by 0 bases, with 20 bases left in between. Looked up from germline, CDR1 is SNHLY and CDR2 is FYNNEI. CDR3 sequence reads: CASSWSGGTLSSYNEQFF. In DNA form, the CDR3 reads TGTGCCAGCAGTTGGAGCGGCGGCACCCTTAGCTCCTACAATGAGCAGTTCTTC.

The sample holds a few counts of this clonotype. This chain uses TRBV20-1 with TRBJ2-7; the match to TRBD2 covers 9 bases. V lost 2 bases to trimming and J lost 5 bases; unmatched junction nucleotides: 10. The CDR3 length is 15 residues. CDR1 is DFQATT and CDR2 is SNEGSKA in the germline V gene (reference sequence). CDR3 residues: CSARSPPSGKDEQYF. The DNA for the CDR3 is TGCAGTGCTAGATCCCCGCCTAGCGGGAAGGACGAGCAGTACTTC.

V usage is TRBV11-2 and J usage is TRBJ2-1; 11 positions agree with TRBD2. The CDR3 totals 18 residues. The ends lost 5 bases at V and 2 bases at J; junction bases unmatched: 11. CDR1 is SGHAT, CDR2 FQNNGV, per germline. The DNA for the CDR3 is TGTGCCAGCAGCCTGGGGGCACTAGCGGGAGTCGCCTACAATGAGCAGTTCTTC. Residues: CASSLGALAGVAYNEQFF.

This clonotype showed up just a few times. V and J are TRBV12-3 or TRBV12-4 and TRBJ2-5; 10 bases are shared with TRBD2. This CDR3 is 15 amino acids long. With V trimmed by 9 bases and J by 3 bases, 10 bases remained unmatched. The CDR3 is CASRDGTSGKETQYF. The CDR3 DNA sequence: TGTGCCAGTAGGGACGGAACTAGCGGGAAAGAGACCCAGTACTTC.

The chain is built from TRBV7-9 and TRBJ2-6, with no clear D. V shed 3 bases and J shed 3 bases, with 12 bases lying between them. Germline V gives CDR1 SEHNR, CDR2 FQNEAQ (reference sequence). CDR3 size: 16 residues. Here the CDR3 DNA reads TGTGCCAGCAGCTTGGTTTTCGGCGTTGGGGCCAACGTCCTGACTTTC. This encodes CASSLVFGVGANVLTF.

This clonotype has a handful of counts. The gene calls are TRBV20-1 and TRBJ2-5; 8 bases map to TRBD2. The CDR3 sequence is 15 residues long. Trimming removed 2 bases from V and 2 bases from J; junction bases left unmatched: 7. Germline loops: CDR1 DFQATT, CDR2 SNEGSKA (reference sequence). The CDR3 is CSARTPTSVQETQYF. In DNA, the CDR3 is TGCAGTGCTAGAACTCCGACTAGCGTACAAGAGACCCAGTACTTC.

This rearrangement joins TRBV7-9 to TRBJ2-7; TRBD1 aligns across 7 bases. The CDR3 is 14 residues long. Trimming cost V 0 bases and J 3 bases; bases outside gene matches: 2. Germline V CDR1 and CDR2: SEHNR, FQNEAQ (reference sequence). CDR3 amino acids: CASSLAHRGYEQYF. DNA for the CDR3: TGTGCCAGCAGCTTAGCTCACAGGGGCTACGAGCAGTACTTC.

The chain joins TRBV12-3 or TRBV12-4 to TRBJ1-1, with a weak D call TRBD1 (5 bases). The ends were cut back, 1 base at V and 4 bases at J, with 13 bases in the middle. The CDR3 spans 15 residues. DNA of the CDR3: TGTGCCAGCAGTTTAGATGAACGGGGGATCACTGAAGCTTTCTTT. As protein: CASSLDERGITEAFF.

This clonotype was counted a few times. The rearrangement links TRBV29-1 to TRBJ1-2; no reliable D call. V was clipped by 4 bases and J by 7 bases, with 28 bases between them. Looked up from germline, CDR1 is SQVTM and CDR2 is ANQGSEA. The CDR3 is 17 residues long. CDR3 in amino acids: CSVGPGRPAAGISGYTF. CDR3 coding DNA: TGCAGCGTTGGCCCCGGACGGCCGGCGGCAGGAATCTCTGGCTACACCTTC.

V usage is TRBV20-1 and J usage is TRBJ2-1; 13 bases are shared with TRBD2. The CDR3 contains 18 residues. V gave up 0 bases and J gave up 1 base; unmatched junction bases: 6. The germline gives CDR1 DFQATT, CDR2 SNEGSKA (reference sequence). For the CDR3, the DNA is TGCAGTGCTAGAGACCTAGGACTAGCGGGGGCTTCCTACAATGAGCAGTTCTTC. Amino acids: CSARDLGLAGASYNEQFF.

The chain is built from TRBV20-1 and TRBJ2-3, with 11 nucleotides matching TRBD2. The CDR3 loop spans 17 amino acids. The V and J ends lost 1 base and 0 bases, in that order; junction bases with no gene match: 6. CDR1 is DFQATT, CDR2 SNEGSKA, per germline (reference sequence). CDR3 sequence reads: CSARGGRTSGSTDTQYF. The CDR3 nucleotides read TGCAGTGCTAGAGGAGGAAGGACTAGCGGGAGCACAGATACGCAGTATTTT.

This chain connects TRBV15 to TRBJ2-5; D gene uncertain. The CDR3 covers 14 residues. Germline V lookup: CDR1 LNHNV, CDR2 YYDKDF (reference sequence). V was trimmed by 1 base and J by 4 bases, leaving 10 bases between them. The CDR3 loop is CATSRGWLGETQYF. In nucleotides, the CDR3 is TGTGCCACCAGCAGAGGTTGGTTGGGAGAGACCCAGTACTTC.